The 26 T cell receptor beta chains presented below share a single source sample, sequenced in a study of blood T cell repertoires in COVID-19. Profiling relied on immunoSEQ multiplex PCR, and the TCRdb table lists in-frame clones only, not all of them. The sample yields 300,000 or so clones, approximately 90% seen once. What was sequenced was peripheral blood. The receptors shown here come from a woman aged 40 to 50 with acute or convalescent COVID-19.

In its sample, this clone was seen once. The chain recombines TRBV9 with TRBJ2-1; D gene unclear. V dropped 0 bases and J dropped 3 bases, with 10 bases sitting between them. The CDR3 sequence is 15 residues long. CDR1 and CDR2 from the germline V gene are SGDLS and YYNGEE. CDR3 DNA: TGTGCCAGCAGCGTAGGATCAGGATACTACAATGAGCAGTTCTTC. This encodes CASSVGSGYYNEQFF.

The chain carries TRBV29-1 and TRBJ1-2; D not certain. Germline-derived CDR1 and CDR2 are SQVTM and ANQGSEA. V was cut by 4 bases and J by 3 bases, with 9 bases left in between. This CDR3 comprises 12 residues. The CDR3 here is CSVVVPDYGYTF. The CDR3 coding sequence is TGCAGCGTTGTGGTGCCAGACTATGGCTACACCTTC. The full variable domain, in which reference TRBV29-1 and TRBJ1-2 provide the parts outside the CDR3, is SAVISQKPSRDICQRGTSLTIQCQVDSQVTMMFWYRQQPGQSLTLIATANQGSEATYESGFVIDKFPISRPNLTFSTLTVSNMSPEDSSIYLCSVVVPDYGYTFGSGTRLTVV.

The chain joins TRBV11-2 to TRBJ2-1; D may be TRBD1 (6 bases). The CDR3 spans 16 residues. Between the trimmed V and J ends, which lost 5 bases and 0 bases, there was a span of 14 bases. The germline CDR1 and CDR2 sequences are SGHAT and FQNNGV. CDR3 DNA: TGTGCCAGCAGCCGGACGACAGGAGGCTCCTACAATGAGCAGTTCTTC. Translation: CASSRTTGGSYNEQFF. Using reference TRBV11-2 and TRBJ2-1 for the parts outside the CDR3, the full variable domain is EAGVAQSPRYKIIEKRQSVAFWCNPISGHATLYWYQQILGQGPKLLIQFQNNGVVDDSQLPKDRFSAERLKGVDSTLKIQPAKLEDSAVYLCASSRTTGGSYNEQFFGPGTRLTVL.

The chain links TRBV30 to TRBJ2-2; D unresolved. V was pared by 4 bases and J by 1 base, with 4 bases between. Germline CDR1 reads GTSNPN; CDR2 reads SVGIG (reference sequence). The length of the CDR3 is 12 residues. The CDR3 nucleotides read TGTGCCTGGAACAGGAACACCGGGGAGCTGTTTTTT. It translates to CAWNRNTGELFF.

The V call is TRBV4-1, the J call TRBJ2-1, with 8 bases that match TRBD2. Germline CDR1 is MGHRA and CDR2 is YSYEKL. Trimming took 0 bases from V and 2 from J; bases not matched to a gene: 6. The CDR3 spans 17 residues. The CDR3 coding sequence is TGCGCCAGCAGCCAAGACACGGCGGGGGGTCCCTACAATGAGCAGTTCTTC. Amino acids: CASSQDTAGGPYNEQFF.

The chain links TRBV30 to TRBJ1-6, with D tentatively TRBD1 (6 bases). The CDR3 runs to 19 residues. V lost 6 bases and J 0 bases, leaving 24 bases between the germline ends. Germline assignment: CDR1 GTSNPN and CDR2 SVGIG (reference sequence). The CDR3 reads CACTTGSHWKSSYNSPLHF. In DNA, the CDR3 is TGTGCCTGTACTACAGGGTCCCATTGGAAAAGCTCCTATAATTCACCCCTCCACTTT. Full variable domain (outside the CDR3, taken from reference TRBV30 and TRBJ1-6): SQTIHQWPATLVQPVGSPLSLECTVEGTSNPNLYWYRQAAGRGLQLLFYSVGIGQISSEVPQNLSASRPQDRQFILSSKKLLLSDSGFYLCACTTGSHWKSSYNSPLHFGNGTRLTVT.

J is TRBJ1-2 and V is TRBV24-1; 7 positions match TRBD1. Germline values: CDR1 KGHDR, CDR2 SFDVKD. V shed 2 bases and J 5 bases; nucleotides not matched to a gene: 4. The CDR3 length is 14 residues. The CDR3 region is CATSDSTGFYGYTF. The CDR3 bases are TGTGCCACCAGTGATTCGACAGGGTTTTATGGCTACACCTTC.

V and J are TRBV5-1 and TRBJ2-3, with 10 bases aligning to TRBD2. The CDR3 has 15 amino acids. Trimming removed 2 bases from V and 1 base from J; junction bases left unmatched: 1. Germline-derived CDR1 and CDR2 are SGHRS and YFSETQ. The CDR3 is CASSFGTSGTDTQYF. CDR3 sequence (DNA): TGCGCCAGCAGCTTCGGGACTAGCGGCACAGATACGCAGTATTTT.

This sequence joins TRBV7-2 and TRBJ1-6, with TRBD1 matching over 9 bases. Germline V gene sequence: CDR1 SGHTA, CDR2 FQGNSA. After removal of 6 bases from V and 5 bases from J, the junction contained 8 bases not matched to a gene. This CDR3 is built from 16 residues. CDR3 loop: CASSFLGQGNNSPLHF. The CDR3 DNA is TGTGCCAGCAGTTTTCTGGGACAGGGAAATAATTCACCCCTCCACTTT.

The rearrangement joins TRBV6-5 to TRBJ1-1, with TRBD1 matching 8 bases. The trim removed 5 bases at V and 8 bases at J, leaving 10 bases unmatched. The germline gives CDR1 MNHEY, CDR2 SVGAGI. CDR3 size: 14 residues. The CDR3 spells CASSRTGTGAEAFF. The CDR3, as DNA: TGTGCCAGCAGTAGAACCGGGACAGGAGCCGAAGCTTTCTTT.

This clone was picked up one time. The chain links TRBV12-3 or TRBV12-4 to TRBJ1-1, with 7 positions matching TRBD1. The CDR3 runs to 12 residues. Trimming at V came to 5 bases and at J to 7 bases, leaving 4 bases not matched to a gene. CDR3 sequence: CASSRRDSEAFF. In nucleotides, the CDR3 is TGTGCCAGCAGTCGCCGGGACAGTGAAGCTTTCTTT.

V gene TRBV6-5 combines with J gene TRBJ1-2, with 7 bases fitting TRBD1. This CDR3 comprises 13 residues. Germline V CDR1 and CDR2: MNHEY, SVGAGI. V gave up 7 bases and J gave up 6 bases; unmatched junction bases: 8. In nucleotides, the CDR3 is TGTGCCAGCACTCAGACAGGGCGCCATGGCTACACCTTC. This codes for CASTQTGRHGYTF.

This chain joins TRBV5-1 and TRBJ2-2, with TRBD2 matching 8 bases. The trim removed 4 bases at V and 5 bases at J, leaving 16 bases unmatched. The germline gives CDR1 SGHRS, CDR2 YFSETQ. This CDR3 region has 18 residues. This CDR3 reads CASSVRPGGGEITGELFF. The CDR3 DNA sequence: TGCGCCAGCAGCGTACGACCCGGGGGGGGCGAGATAACCGGGGAGCTGTTTTTT.

The chain recombines TRBV5-1 with TRBJ1-6; 8 nucleotides line up with TRBD1. V shed 5 bases, J shed 2 bases, and the junction held 3 bases outside the gene matches. The CDR3 contains 15 residues. CDR1 SGHRS and CDR2 YFSETQ come from the germline V gene. The CDR3 nucleotides read TGCGCCAGCAGGCAGGGGGCGGCCTATAATTCACCCCTCCACTTT. Translation gives CASRQGAAYNSPLHF.

V and J are TRBV2 and TRBJ2-3; 7 bases match TRBD2. Germline V CDR1 and CDR2: SNHLY, FYNNEI. There are 15 residues in the CDR3. The trim removed 10 bases at V and 2 bases at J, leaving 12 bases unmatched. DNA for the CDR3: TGTGCCAAGAGGTCCAGAGCGGGGACCACAGATACGCAGTATTTT. Translation: CAKRSRAGTTDTQYF. Together with reference TRBV2 and TRBJ2-3, the CDR3 gives the full variable domain: EPEVTQTPSHQVTQMGQEVILRCVPISNHLYFYWYRQILGQKVEFLVSFYNNEISEKSEIFDDQFSVERPDGSNFTLKIRSTKLEDSAMYFCAKRSRAGTTDTQYFGPGTRLTVL.

V usage is TRBV10-3 and J usage is TRBJ2-3; 14 bases align to TRBD2. Germline V gives CDR1 ENHRY, CDR2 SYGVKD. CDR3 size: 16 residues. With 6 bases clipped from V and 6 bases from J, the junction kept 8 bases outside the gene matches. CDR3 bases: TGTGCCATCAGGAGGACTAGCGGGGGGTTCGGGGATACGCAGTATTTT. Protein sequence: CAIRRTSGGFGDTQYF.

The chain has TRBV3-1 (or the pseudogene TRBV3-2) and TRBJ1-2, with D possibly TRBD1 on 5 matching bases. The V gene lost 4 bases and the J gene lost 11 bases, with 20 bases spanning the gap. Germline-derived CDR1 and CDR2 are LGHDT and YNNKEL (reference sequence). The CDR3 loop spans 14 amino acids. CDR3 residues: CASSPKGFRAAYTF. As DNA, the CDR3 is TGTGCCAGCAGCCCAAAGGGCTTCAGGGCAGCTTACACCTTC.

The V call is TRBV21-1, the J call TRBJ1-5; the table's D call TRBD1 went unverified against the DNA. TRBV21-1 is a recognized pseudogene. This CDR3 spans 17 amino acids. CDR3 coding DNA: TGTGCCAGCAAAGAGAGGACAGGGGTGGGGATCAATCAGCCCCAGCATTTT. Translating it yields CASKERTGVGINQPQHF.

The V gene is TRBV7-2, the J gene TRBJ1-1, with D perhaps matching TRBD1 (5 bases). CDR1 SGHTA and CDR2 FQGNSA come from the germline V gene. V gave up 1 base and J gave up 0 bases, with 12 bases separating them. CDR3 length: 16 amino acids. In DNA, the CDR3 is TGTGCCAGCAGCTTAGGGCGACAGAATATGAACACTGAAGCTTTCTTT. Translated: CASSLGRQNMNTEAFF.

The J gene is TRBJ1-1, the V gene TRBV7-3, with D perhaps matching TRBD1 (5 bases). Germline V lookup: CDR1 SGHTA, CDR2 FQGTGA. The CDR3 has 13 amino acids. With 5 bases removed from V and 5 bases from J, the gap between germline ends came to 12 bases. CDR3 sequence (DNA): TGTGCCAGCAGCCGCGGGACCGTAACTGAAGCTTTCTTT. Its translation is CASSRGTVTEAFF.

The rearrangement links TRBV6-5 to TRBJ1-1, with D perhaps TRBD1 (5 bases). This CDR3 is built from 14 residues. Germline-derived CDR1 and CDR2 are MNHEY and SVGAGI. Trimming stripped 5 bases from V and 1 base from J, with 11 bases between. Here the CDR3 reads CASSKGRQNTEAFF. CDR3 DNA: TGTGCCAGCAGTAAGGGGCGACAGAACACTGAAGCTTTCTTT.

The rearrangement joins TRBV7-6 to TRBJ2-1; 7 bases are shared with TRBD1. Germline V gene data show CDR1 as SGHVS and CDR2 as FNYEAQ. Trimming removed 1 base from V and 2 bases from J; junction bases left unmatched: 2. The CDR3 consists of 15 residues. CDR3 sequence reads: CASSLDRGPYNEQFF. Here the CDR3 DNA reads TGTGCCAGCAGCTTAGACAGGGGACCCTACAATGAGCAGTTCTTC.

The chain combines TRBV11-2 with TRBJ2-5; tentative D call: TRBD1 (6 bases). The CDR3 is 14 amino acids. With 1 base removed from V and 5 bases from J, the gap between germline ends came to 11 bases. Germline loops: CDR1 SGHAT, CDR2 FQNNGV. The chain's CDR3 is CASSLGWGPETQYF. In nucleotides, the CDR3 is TGTGCCAGCAGCTTAGGGTGGGGGCCCGAGACCCAGTACTTC.

In this sample, this clone turned up a few times. The genes are TRBV5-1 and TRBJ2-1; TRBD2 matches at 12 bases. The germline CDR1 and CDR2 sequences are SGHRS and YFSETQ. The CDR3 contains 14 residues. V shed 6 bases, J shed 10 bases, and the junction held 8 bases outside the gene matches. CDR3: CASTMTSGGDEQFF. Written as DNA, the CDR3 is TGCGCCAGCACCATGACTAGCGGGGGTGACGAGCAGTTCTTC.

Concerning this clone itself: The identical CDR3 is also encoded by other nucleotide sequences in the sample. The V and J genes are TRBV6-5 and TRBJ1-1, with a weak D call TRBD1 (6 bases). Germline V gene sequence: CDR1 MNHEY, CDR2 SVGAGI. V was trimmed by 7 bases and J by 1 base, leaving 10 bases between them. CDR3 length: 13 amino acids. CDR3 coding DNA: TGTGCCAGCACACAACAGGGGAACACTGAAGCTTTCTTT. Its protein product is CASTQQGNTEAFF.

Only one count was recorded for this clone. V and J are TRBV25-1 and TRBJ1-2, with 8 bases identical to TRBD1. Germline values: CDR1 MGHDK, CDR2 SYGVNS. The CDR3 covers 17 residues. The V and J ends lost 0 bases and 7 bases, in that order; junction bases with no gene match: 13. CDR3 DNA: TGTGCCAGCAGTGAATATTTCTTTGGAGGACAGGGTGGTGGCTACACCTTC. Amino acid sequence: CASSEYFFGGQGGGYTF.